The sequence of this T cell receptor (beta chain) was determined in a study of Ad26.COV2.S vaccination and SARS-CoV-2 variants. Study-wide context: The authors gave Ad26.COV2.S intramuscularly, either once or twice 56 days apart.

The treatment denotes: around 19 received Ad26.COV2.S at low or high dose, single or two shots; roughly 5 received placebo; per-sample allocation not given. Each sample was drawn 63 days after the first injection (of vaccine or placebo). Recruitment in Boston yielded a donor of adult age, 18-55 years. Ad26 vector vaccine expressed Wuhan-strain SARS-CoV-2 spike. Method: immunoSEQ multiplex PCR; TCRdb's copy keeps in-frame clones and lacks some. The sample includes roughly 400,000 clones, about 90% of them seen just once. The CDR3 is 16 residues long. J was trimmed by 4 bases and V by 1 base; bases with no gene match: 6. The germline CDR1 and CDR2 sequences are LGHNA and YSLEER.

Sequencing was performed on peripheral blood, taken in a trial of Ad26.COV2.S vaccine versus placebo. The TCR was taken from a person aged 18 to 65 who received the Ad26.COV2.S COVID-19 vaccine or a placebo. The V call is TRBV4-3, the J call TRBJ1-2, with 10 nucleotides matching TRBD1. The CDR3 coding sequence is TGCGCCAGCAGCCAAGGAGGAGGACAGGGGGTCTATGGCTACACCTTC. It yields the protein CASSQGGGQGVYGYTF.